The source of this TCR beta chain is a study of T cell clonality in common variable immunodeficiency. Findings of the study overall: Common variable immunodeficiency TCR beta sequences reportedly had fewer deletions and N-nucleotide insertions. Compared with controls, CVID subjects had fewer shared TCRbeta clones. CVID subjects had higher TCRbeta clonality than healthy controls, most marked in about a third.

The repertoire was sequenced with immunoSEQ multiplex PCR; TCRdb's copy has only in-frame clones and lacks some. The sample shows about 26,000 clones, none of them appearing just once. Germline V gives CDR1 MNHEY, CDR2 SVGEGT. The CDR3 loop spans 17 amino acids. Trimming cost V 5 bases and J 5 bases; bases outside gene matches: 15. Diagnosis required reduced IgG, IgA and/or IgM with specific antibody deficiency. Blood samples were heparinized, about 5 to 9 ml per donor. This clone was counted many times. What it binds is unknown. The read ends 3 residues early relative to the CDR3; the germline J gene fills the gap.

The sequence was obtained from a human donor with common variable immunodeficiency. Sequencing input: peripheral blood mononuclear cells. The chain uses TRBV6-2 or TRBV6-3 and TRBJ2-1; 7 bases map to TRBD1. The sequenced CDR3 bases are TGTGCCAGCAGTACCACCCACAGGGGAGAGGGGCACAATGAG. Protein product: CASSTTHRGEGHNE. The complete CDR3 protein is CASSTTHRGEGHNEQFF.